Below, 18 T cell receptor beta chains from the same sample are listed, as sequenced in a study of T cell responses to AZD1222 COVID-19 vaccine. Only in-frame clones appear in the TCRdb table, and some are missing; sequencing was by immunoSEQ multiplex PCR. The sample yields around 120,000 clones, approximately 85% seen once. The sequences come from peripheral blood, collected on day 0 of AZD1222 vaccination. These receptors all stem from an adult in good health.

This clone appeared once. This chain connects TRBV7-9 to TRBJ1-6; D perhaps matches TRBD1 (5 bases). Germline CDR1 and CDR2: SEHNR and FQNEAQ (reference sequence). The CDR3 is 16 amino acids. Trimming shortened V by 4 bases and J by 6 bases, and 16 bases separated the two germline ends. The CDR3: CASSSSVGTGNSPLHF. CDR3 DNA sequence: TGTGCCAGCAGCTCCTCAGTGGGGACGGGTAATTCACCCCTCCACTTT.

The chain joins TRBV11-2 to TRBJ1-1; D remains ambiguous. V was cut by 0 bases and J by 8 bases, with 13 bases left in between. The length of the CDR3 is 14 residues. Germline V gene sequence: CDR1 SGHAT, CDR2 FQNNGV. The CDR3 protein is CASSLDLRDREAFF. CDR3 nucleotides: TGTGCCAGCAGCTTAGACCTTCGTGACCGCGAAGCTTTCTTT.

The chain links TRBV12-5 to TRBJ2-3; 7 bases agree with TRBD1. Germline assignment: CDR1 LGHNT and CDR2 FRNRAP. V lost 4 bases and J lost 3; bases outside the gene matches: 13. This CDR3 is built from 17 residues. CDR3 bases: TGTGCTAGTGGTTCATACCCTCGACAGGGAGAGACAGATACGCAGTATTTT. Translation gives CASGSYPRQGETDTQYF.

About this clone: The sample has other DNA sequences that encode this CDR3 too. The chain joins TRBV7-2 to TRBJ2-1, with 10 bases identical to TRBD1. V lost 5 bases and J lost 4; bases outside the gene matches: 5. The germline V gene has CDR1 SGHTA and CDR2 FQGNSA. The CDR3 length is 15 residues. CDR3 sequence reads: CASSPRDRGYNEQFF. The DNA of the CDR3 is TGTGCCAGCAGCCCCCGGGACAGGGGATACAATGAGCAGTTCTTC.

This chain links TRBV4-3 with TRBJ1-2, with D unclear. CDR1 and CDR2 from the germline V gene are LGHNA and YSLEER. The CDR3 is 16 residues long. The germline V and J ends were trimmed by 1 base and 2 bases, with 14 bases remaining between them. CDR3 in DNA: TGCGCCAGCAGCCAAGGCAGGTCATTCTTAAACTATGGCTACACCTTC. This encodes CASSQGRSFLNYGYTF.

The chain employs TRBV18 and TRBJ2-7; a possible D gene is TRBD1 (6 bases). V was cut by 5 bases and J by 2 bases, with 13 bases left in between. This CDR3 is 14 amino acids long. Germline V lookup: CDR1 KGHSH, CDR2 LQKENI. This chain's CDR3 is CASSEETGTYEQYF. DNA of the CDR3: TGTGCCAGCTCAGAAGAGACAGGAACCTACGAGCAGTACTTC.

The table lists this clone with a count of one. This chain uses TRBV19 with TRBJ2-5; the D call may be TRBD1 or TRBD2 (5 bases each). The CDR3 length is 15 residues. Trimming removed 4 bases at V and 1 base at J, with 13 bases between. The germline gives CDR1 LNHDA, CDR2 SQIVND (reference sequence). The CDR3 DNA is TGTGCCAGTAGTACTCGGGACGGGACCCAAGAGACCCAGTACTTC. Protein sequence: CASSTRDGTQETQYF.

The table lists this clone with a few counts. This rearrangement joins TRBV2 to TRBJ1-2, with D possibly being TRBD1 (6 bases). With 3 bases removed from V and 3 bases from J, the gap between germline ends came to 11 bases. Germline V lookup: CDR1 SNHLY, CDR2 FYNNEI. The CDR3 length is 14 residues. The CDR3 protein is CASSEGAGDYGYTF. The CDR3 coding sequence is TGTGCCAGCAGTGAGGGGGCGGGGGACTATGGCTACACCTTC.

The chain joins TRBV7-9 to TRBJ2-5; D might be TRBD1 or TRBD2, each matching 5 bases. CDR1 SEHNR and CDR2 FQNEAQ come from the germline V gene (reference sequence). The CDR3 spans 14 residues. V was shortened by 4 bases and J by 6 bases, with 15 bases between the two germline ends. In DNA form, the CDR3 reads TGTGCCAGCAGCTCCGGGACCAGACCGAAGACCCAGTACTTC. Translated, it gives CASSSGTRPKTQYF.

Worth noting for this clone: Other DNA sequences of this sample code for an identical CDR3. The J gene is TRBJ2-3, the V gene TRBV6-1; possible D gene TRBD1, 6 bases. This CDR3 is built from 15 residues. Per the germline V gene, CDR1 is MNHNS and CDR2 is SASEGT. The V and J ends lost 2 bases and 1 base respectively, with 10 bases between them. The CDR3 loop is CASSEIAGGTDTQYF. In DNA form, the CDR3 reads TGTGCCAGCAGTGAAATTGCAGGGGGCACAGATACGCAGTATTTT.

V gene TRBV5-8 combines with J gene TRBJ1-5; tentative D call: TRBD1 (6 bases). V dropped 4 bases and J dropped 3 bases, with 17 bases sitting between them. The CDR3 totals 16 residues. Germline CDR1 reads SGHTS; CDR2 reads YDEGEE. Here the CDR3 reads CASSPEYRAYNQPQHF. DNA of the CDR3: TGTGCCAGCAGCCCCGAGTACAGGGCGTACAATCAGCCCCAGCATTTT.

This chain joins TRBV5-5 and TRBJ2-7, with 7 bases fitting TRBD2. Germline V CDR1 and CDR2: SGHKS, YYEKEE (reference sequence). The CDR3 consists of 16 residues. The V segment lost 0 bases and the J segment 4 bases; nucleotides outside the gene matches: 10. CDR3 in amino acids: CASSLGIGRIEYEQYF. The CDR3 DNA sequence: TGTGCCAGCAGCTTGGGCATCGGGAGGATTGAGTACGAGCAGTACTTC.

The CDR3: CASSPGAMGQKQYF. The CDR3 nucleotides read TGTGCCAGCAGCCCGGGCGCCATGGGTCAGAAGCAGTACTTC. This sequence joins TRBV6-5 and TRBJ2-7, with D unclear. The germline V and J ends were trimmed by 6 bases and 8 bases, with 20 bases remaining between them. CDR1 MNHEY and CDR2 SVGAGI come from the germline V gene. The CDR3 totals 14 residues.

The chain joins TRBV24-1 to TRBJ1-3; tentative D call: TRBD1 (5 bases). CDR1 KGHDR and CDR2 SFDVKD come from the germline V gene. V lost 9 bases and J lost 8, with 19 bases in between. This CDR3 region has 14 residues. The DNA for the CDR3 is TGTGCCACCTCCTCCGGGGCGAGTAGCGACACCATATATTTT. Translation gives CATSSGASSDTIYF.

The chain links TRBV12-3 or TRBV12-4 to TRBJ2-7; D might be TRBD1 or TRBD2, each matching 5 bases. The CDR3 has 13 residues. V lost 6 bases to trimming and J lost 7 bases, with 16 bases between them. The DNA of the CDR3 is TGTGCCAGCAGGAGGGGACGTACGTGGGAGCAGTACTTC. Translated: CASRRGRTWEQYF.

To note about this clone: The sample contains more than one DNA sequence encoding this CDR3. CDR3 DNA sequence: TGTGCCAGCAGCTTAGCACGACAGGGGGGCACTGAAGCTTTCTTT. Protein: CASSLARQGGTEAFF. This chain uses TRBV11-2 with TRBJ1-1; 9 bases map to TRBD1. J lost 4 bases, V lost 1 base, and 4 bases had no gene match. Germline-derived CDR1 and CDR2 are SGHAT and FQNNGV. CDR3 length: 15 amino acids. The full variable domain, completed using reference TRBV11-2 and TRBJ1-1, is EAGVAQSPRYKIIEKRQSVAFWCNPISGHATLYWYQQILGQGPKLLIQFQNNGVVDDSQLPKDRFSAERLKGVDSTLKIQPAKLEDSAVYLCASSLARQGGTEAFFGQGTRLTVV.

V gene TRBV6-1 combines with J gene TRBJ1-6, with D hard to call. This CDR3 is built from 18 residues. Between the trimmed V and J ends, which lost 1 base and 4 bases, there was a span of 17 bases. Germline values: CDR1 MNHNS, CDR2 SASEGT. The CDR3 region is CASSEGDEVGRYNSPLHF. The CDR3 region has the DNA TGTGCCAGCAGTGAAGGGGATGAGGTTGGGAGATATAATTCACCCCTCCACTTT.

The V gene is TRBV5-8, the J gene TRBJ1-2, with D possibly TRBD1 on 6 matching bases. This CDR3 is built from 16 residues. The V end was cut by 4 bases, the J end by 2 bases, with 18 bases between. Per the germline V gene, CDR1 is SGHTS and CDR2 is YDEGEE. The CDR3 DNA reads TGTGCCAGCAGCGAGGGGGGTAAGGTCGGGAACTATGGCTACACCTTC. Amino acids: CASSEGGKVGNYGYTF.